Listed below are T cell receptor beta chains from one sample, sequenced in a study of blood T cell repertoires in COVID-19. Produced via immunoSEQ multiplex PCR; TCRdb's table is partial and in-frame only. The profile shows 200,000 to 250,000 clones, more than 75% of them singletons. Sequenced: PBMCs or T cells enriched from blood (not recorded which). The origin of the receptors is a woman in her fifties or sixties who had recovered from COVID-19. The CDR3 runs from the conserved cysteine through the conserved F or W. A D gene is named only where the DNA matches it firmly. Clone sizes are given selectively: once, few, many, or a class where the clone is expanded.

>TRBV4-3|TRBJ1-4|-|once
CASSQDSGRGEKLFF
TGCGCCAGCAGCCAAGATTCTGGCAGGGGTGAAAAACTGTTTTTT
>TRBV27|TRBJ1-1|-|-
CASSWTPNTEAFF
TGTGCCAGCAGTTGGACTCCGAACACTGAAGCTTTCTTT
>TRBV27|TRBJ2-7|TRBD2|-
CASTVAGGLYEQYF
TGTGCCAGCACCGTAGCGGGAGGGCTCTACGAGCAGTACTTC
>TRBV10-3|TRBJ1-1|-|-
CAISETRPMNTEAFF
TGTGCCATCAGTGAGACACGTCCCATGAACACTGAAGCTTTCTTT
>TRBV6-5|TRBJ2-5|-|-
CASFRETQYF
TGTGCCAGTTTCAGGGAGACCCAGTACTTC
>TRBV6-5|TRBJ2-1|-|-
CATEGRGWIF
TGTGCCACCGAGGGGCGGGGTTGGATCTTC
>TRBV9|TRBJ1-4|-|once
CASSFSTAPSTNEKLFF
TGTGCCAGCAGCTTCTCGACAGCCCCGAGCACTAATGAAAAACTGTTTTTT
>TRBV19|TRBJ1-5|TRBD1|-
CASSKDRGQDQPQHF
TGTGCCAGTAGTAAAGACAGGGGCCAGGATCAGCCCCAGCATTTT
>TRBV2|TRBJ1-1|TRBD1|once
CASRQGENTEAFF
TGTGCCAGCAGGCAGGGGGAGAACACTGAAGCTTTCTTT
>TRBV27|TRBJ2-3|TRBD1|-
CASSPRTGGPTDTQYF
TGTGCCAGCAGTCCCCGGACAGGGGGGCCCACAGATACGCAGTATTTT
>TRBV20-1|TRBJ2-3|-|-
CSARETDTQYF
TGCAGTGCTAGAGAGACTGATACGCAGTATTTT
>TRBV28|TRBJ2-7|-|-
CASSAPTRGEYF
TGTGCCAGCAGTGCCCCTACACGCGGGGAGTACTTC
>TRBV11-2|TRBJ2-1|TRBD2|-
CASSLLAGAYNEQFF
TGTGCCAGCAGCTTACTAGCGGGAGCCTACAATGAGCAGTTCTTC
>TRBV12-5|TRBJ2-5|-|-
CASGLGGTEETQYF
TGTGCTAGTGGTTTAGGAGGGACCGAAGAGACCCAGTACTTC
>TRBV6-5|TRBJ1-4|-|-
CASRTSPATNEKLFF
TGTGCCAGCAGGACATCTCCTGCAACTAATGAAAAACTGTTTTTT
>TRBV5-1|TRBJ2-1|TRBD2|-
CASSPNAGVYNEQFF
TGCGCCAGCAGCCCAAACGCGGGGGTTTACAATGAGCAGTTCTTC
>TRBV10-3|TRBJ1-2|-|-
CAISERDNGYTF
TGTGCCATCAGTGAGCGGGACAATGGCTACACCTTC
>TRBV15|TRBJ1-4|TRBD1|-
CATSGWTGEDEKLFF
TGTGCCACCAGCGGATGGACAGGGGAGGATGAAAAACTGTTTTTT
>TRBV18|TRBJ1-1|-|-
CASSPPSGGRTEAFF
TGTGCCAGCTCACCACCCTCCGGGGGTCGCACTGAAGCTTTCTTT
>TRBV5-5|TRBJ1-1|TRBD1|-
CASLLRDSNTEAFF
TGTGCCAGCCTTTTGAGGGACAGTAACACTGAAGCTTTCTTT
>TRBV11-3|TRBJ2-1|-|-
CASSFDRNEQFF
TGTGCCAGCAGCTTCGACAGGAATGAGCAGTTCTTC
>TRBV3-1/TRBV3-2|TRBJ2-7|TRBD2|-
CASSQGRLAGIRPYEQYF
TGTGCCAGCAGCCAAGGTAGACTAGCGGGAATAAGACCCTACGAGCAGTACTTC
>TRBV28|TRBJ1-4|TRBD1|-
CASRTGGGDEKLFF
TGTGCCAGCCGGACAGGGGGCGGTGATGAAAAACTGTTTTTT
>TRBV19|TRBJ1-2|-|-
CASSVRNNYGYTF
TGTGCCAGTAGTGTCAGAAACAACTATGGCTACACCTTC
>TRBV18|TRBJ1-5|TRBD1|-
CASSPGPGTGGGQPQHF
TGTGCCAGCTCACCGGGTCCCGGGACAGGGGGCGGCCAGCCCCAGCATTTT
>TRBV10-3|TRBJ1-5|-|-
CAISESELYSNQPQHF
TGTGCCATCAGTGAGTCCGAGTTATATAGCAATCAGCCCCAGCATTTT
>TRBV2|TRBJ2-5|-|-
CASSWSREETQYF
TGTGCCAGCAGTTGGAGCAGGGAAGAGACCCAGTACTTC
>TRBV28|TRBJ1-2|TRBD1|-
CASSFPQGRFDGYTF
TGTGCCAGCAGTTTTCCACAGGGGCGGTTCGATGGCTACACCTTC
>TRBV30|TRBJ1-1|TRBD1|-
CAWSPGQWNTEAFF
TGTGCCTGGAGCCCGGGACAGTGGAACACTGAAGCTTTCTTT
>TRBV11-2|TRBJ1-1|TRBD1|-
CASSLVRTGRGTEAFF
TGTGCCAGCAGCTTAGTGAGGACAGGACGGGGGACTGAAGCTTTCTTT
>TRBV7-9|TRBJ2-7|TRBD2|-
CASSPSGGPYEQYF
TGTGCCAGCAGCCCAAGCGGGGGACCCTACGAGCAGTACTTC
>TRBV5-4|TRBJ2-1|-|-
CASSLDSAGYNEQFF
TGTGCCAGCAGCTTGGACTCGGCAGGGTACAATGAGCAGTTCTTC
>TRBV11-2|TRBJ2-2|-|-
CASSPAVGAGELFF
TGTGCCAGCAGCCCGGCGGTTGGTGCCGGGGAGCTGTTTTTT
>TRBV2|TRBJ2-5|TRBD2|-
CASSSGRGETQYF
TGTGCCAGCAGTAGCGGGAGGGGAGAGACCCAGTACTTC
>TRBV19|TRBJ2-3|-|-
CASSIDRGARTDTQYF
TGTGCCAGTAGTATAGATCGGGGGGCGCGGACAGATACGCAGTATTTT
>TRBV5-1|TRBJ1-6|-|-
CASSSQGSSPLHF
TGCGCCAGCAGCTCTCAGGGGAGTTCACCCCTCCACTTT
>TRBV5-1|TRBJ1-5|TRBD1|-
CASSLEAGGAQPQHF
TGCGCCAGCAGCTTGGAGGCAGGGGGTGCTCAGCCCCAGCATTTT
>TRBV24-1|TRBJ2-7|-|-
CATSDLTGLSSYEQYF
TGTGCCACCAGTGACCTCACAGGGCTGAGCTCCTACGAGCAGTACTTC
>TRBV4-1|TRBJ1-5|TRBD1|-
CASSYTGQGNQPQHF
TGCGCCAGCAGCTACACGGGACAGGGGAATCAGCCCCAGCATTTT
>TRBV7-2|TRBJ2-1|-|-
CASSLDRGSYNEQFF
TGTGCCAGCAGCTTAGACCGGGGCTCCTACAATGAGCAGTTCTTC
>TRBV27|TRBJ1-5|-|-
CASSLADYSNQPQHF
TGTGCCAGCAGTTTAGCAGATTATAGCAATCAGCCCCAGCATTTT
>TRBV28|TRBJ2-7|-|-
CASSSTGLSYEQYF
TGTGCCAGCAGTTCCACAGGGTTATCCTACGAGCAGTACTTC
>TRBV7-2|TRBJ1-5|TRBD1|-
CASSLARGLNQPQHF
TGTGCCAGCAGCTTAGCCAGGGGGCTTAATCAGCCCCAGCATTTT
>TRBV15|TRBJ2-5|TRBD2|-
CATSRTSGAQETQYF
TGTGCCACCAGCAGGACTAGCGGCGCCCAAGAGACCCAGTACTTC
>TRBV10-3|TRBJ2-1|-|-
CAIRATESSYNEQFF
TGTGCCATCAGAGCGACAGAGAGCTCCTACAATGAGCAGTTCTTC
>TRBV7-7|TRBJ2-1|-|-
CASSLEATSYNEQFF
TGTGCTAGCAGCTTAGAAGCGACCTCCTACAATGAGCAGTTCTTC
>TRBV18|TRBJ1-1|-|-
CASSPPTLGGTEAFF
TGTGCCAGCTCACCACCGACGTTAGGGGGCACTGAAGCTTTCTTT
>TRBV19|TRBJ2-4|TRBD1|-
CASSNPGTGFGKNIQYF
TGTGCCAGTAGTAACCCCGGGACAGGGTTTGGCAAAAACATTCAGTACTTC
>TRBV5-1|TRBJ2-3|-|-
CASLREASTDTQYF
TGCGCCAGTCTGAGAGAAGCTAGCACAGATACGCAGTATTTT
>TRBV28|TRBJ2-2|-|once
CATISHTGELFF
TGTGCCACCATAAGCCACACCGGGGAGCTGTTTTTT
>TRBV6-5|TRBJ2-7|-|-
CASRDSLTYEQYF
TGTGCCAGCAGGGACAGTCTTACCTACGAGCAGTACTTC
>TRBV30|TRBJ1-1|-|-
CARGRVNTEAFF
TGTGCCAGGGGGAGGGTGAACACTGAAGCTTTCTTT
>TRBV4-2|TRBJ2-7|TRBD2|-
CASSPSGGYEQYF
TGTGCCAGCAGCCCTAGCGGGGGCTACGAGCAGTACTTC
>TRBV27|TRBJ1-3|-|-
CASSPVGGSGNTIYF
TGTGCCAGCAGTCCCGTGGGGGGTTCTGGAAACACCATATATTTT
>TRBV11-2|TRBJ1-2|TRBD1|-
CASSQDRDDYGYTF
TGTGCCAGCAGCCAGGACAGGGATGACTATGGCTACACCTTC
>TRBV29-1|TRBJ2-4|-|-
CSVGSAKNIQYF
TGCAGCGTTGGTTCGGCCAAAAACATTCAGTACTTC
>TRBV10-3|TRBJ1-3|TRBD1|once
CAINPQGASGNTIYF
TGTGCCATCAACCCCCAGGGGGCAAGTGGAAACACCATATATTTT
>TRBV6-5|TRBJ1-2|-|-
CASRRTNYGYTF
TGTGCCAGCAGGCGGACTAACTATGGCTACACCTTC
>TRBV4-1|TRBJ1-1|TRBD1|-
CASSHTGEAMNTEAFF
TGCGCCAGCAGCCACACAGGGGAAGCTATGAACACTGAAGCTTTCTTT
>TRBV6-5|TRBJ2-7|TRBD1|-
CASSYGNDRGSEQYF
TGTGCCAGCAGTTACGGTAATGACAGGGGTTCCGAGCAGTACTTC